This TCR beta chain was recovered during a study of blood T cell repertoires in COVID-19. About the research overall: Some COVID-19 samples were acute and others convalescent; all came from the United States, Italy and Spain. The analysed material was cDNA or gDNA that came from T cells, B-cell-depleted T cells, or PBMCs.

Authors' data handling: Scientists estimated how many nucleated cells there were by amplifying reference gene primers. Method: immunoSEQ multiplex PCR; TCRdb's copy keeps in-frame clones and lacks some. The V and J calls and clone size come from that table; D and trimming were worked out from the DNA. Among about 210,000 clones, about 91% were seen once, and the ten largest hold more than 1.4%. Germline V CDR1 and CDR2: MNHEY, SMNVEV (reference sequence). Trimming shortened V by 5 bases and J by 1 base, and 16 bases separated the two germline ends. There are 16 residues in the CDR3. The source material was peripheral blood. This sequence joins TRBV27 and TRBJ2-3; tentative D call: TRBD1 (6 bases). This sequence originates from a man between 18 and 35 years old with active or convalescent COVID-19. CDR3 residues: CASSPLTGSRTDTQYF. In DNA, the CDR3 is TGTGCCAGCAGTCCTCTCACAGGGTCCCGCACAGATACGCAGTATTTT.